The 25 T cell receptor beta chains in this list originate from one sample, sequenced in a study of blood T cell repertoires in COVID-19. TCRdb's table, derived via immunoSEQ multiplex PCR, lists solely in-frame clones and lacks some. The table shows 110,000 or so clones, with just under 90% occurring only once. What was sequenced was peripheral blood. The source is a woman in her forties or fifties with acute or convalescent COVID-19.

The gene calls are TRBV19 and TRBJ2-5; possibly TRBD1 for D (6 bases). Per the germline V gene, CDR1 is LNHDA and CDR2 is SQIVND (reference sequence). The CDR3 consists of 17 residues. Trimming stripped 3 bases from V and 5 bases from J, with 22 bases between. CDR3 sequence (DNA): TGTGCCAGTAGTATTGGGTTGTCCAACAGGGTAGGGGAGACCCAGTACTTC. Translation: CASSIGLSNRVGETQYF.

This clone was detected only a few times. The rearrangement links TRBV6-1 to TRBJ1-5; D is undetermined. Germline loops: CDR1 MNHNS, CDR2 SASEGT. The CDR3 spans 16 residues. The V and J ends lost 0 bases and 0 bases respectively, with 9 bases between them. CDR3 protein: CASSEAGVYSNQPQHF. The DNA of the CDR3 is TGTGCCAGCAGTGAAGCGGGCGTTTATAGCAATCAGCCCCAGCATTTT.

V is TRBV30 and J is TRBJ2-5; D is uncertain. CDR1 GTSNPN and CDR2 SVGIG come from the germline V gene (reference sequence). The CDR3 has 12 residues. V dropped 1 base and J dropped 0 bases, with 3 bases sitting between them. In DNA form, the CDR3 reads TGTGCCTGGAGTGACAACCAAGAGACCCAGTACTTC. It specifies CAWSDNQETQYF.

V gene TRBV7-9 combines with J gene TRBJ1-2, with D possibly being TRBD1 (5 bases). CDR1 SEHNR and CDR2 FQNEAQ come from the germline V gene (reference sequence). CDR3 size: 13 residues. The V end lost 5 bases, the J end lost 8 bases, and 15 bases lay between the germline ends. CDR3 loop: CASSTLGRGGYTF. The CDR3 nucleotides read TGTGCCAGCAGCACCCTTGGGCGGGGGGGCTACACCTTC.

This chain uses TRBV15 with TRBJ1-2; possible D gene TRBD1, 5 bases. Trimming took off 2 bases at V and 8 bases at J, with 15 bases between the two ends. The CDR3 has 14 residues. The germline V gene encodes CDR1 LNHNV and CDR2 YYDKDF (reference sequence). The CDR3 loop is CATSRLGPERGYTF. CDR3 bases: TGTGCCACCAGCAGATTGGGGCCGGAAAGGGGCTACACCTTC.

This chain joins TRBV28 and TRBJ2-1; the match to TRBD2 covers 9 bases. The ends lost 3 bases at V and 8 bases at J; junction bases unmatched: 5. The CDR3 has 14 amino acids. Germline CDR1 reads MDHEN; CDR2 reads SYDVKM. CDR3 sequence (DNA): TGTGCCAGCAGTTTGGGGCGGGAGGGCGATGAGCAGTTCTTC. This codes for CASSLGREGDEQFF.

This chain links TRBV7-8 with TRBJ2-1; TRBD1 agrees at 10 bases. V shed 1 base, J shed 8 bases, and the junction held 8 bases outside the gene matches. Germline lookup yields CDR1 SGHVS and CDR2 FQNEAQ. This CDR3 spans 16 amino acids. The CDR3 region has the DNA TGTGCCAGCAGCTTAGTTTCCGGGACAGGGGTCTATGAGCAGTTCTTC. Translated, it gives CASSLVSGTGVYEQFF.

V is TRBV7-8 and J is TRBJ2-7, with 9 positions matching TRBD1. Germline lookup yields CDR1 SGHVS and CDR2 FQNEAQ. V gave up 4 bases and J gave up 5 bases; unmatched junction bases: 6. The CDR3 loop spans 14 amino acids. CDR3 sequence reads: CASSSRTGANEQYF. Written as DNA, the CDR3 is TGTGCCAGCAGCTCCCGGACAGGGGCGAACGAGCAGTACTTC.

The rearrangement uses TRBV6-5 and TRBJ1-6, with a weak D call TRBD1 (5 bases). The CDR3 sequence is 15 residues long. CDR1 is MNHEY and CDR2 is SVGAGI in the germline V gene. V gave up 6 bases and J gave up 5 bases, with 14 bases separating them. The DNA of the CDR3 is TGTGCCAGCAGCTTATCCCAGGGCCATAATTCACCCCTCCACTTT. Amino acids: CASSLSQGHNSPLHF.

The rearrangement uses TRBV19 and TRBJ1-4; tentatively, D is TRBD1 (5 bases). V was pared by 8 bases and J by 0 bases, with 10 bases between. There are 14 residues in the CDR3. Germline lookup yields CDR1 LNHDA and CDR2 SQIVND (reference sequence). CDR3 DNA: TGTGCCAGTTCTCGACAGTCAACTAATGAAAAACTGTTTTTT. Its protein is CASSRQSTNEKLFF.

The chain links TRBV24-1 to TRBJ2-5; the match to TRBD2 covers 10 bases. The germline gives CDR1 KGHDR, CDR2 SFDVKD. The CDR3 sequence is 15 residues long. V trimming: 5 bases; J trimming: 2 bases; junction bases outside the gene matches: 4. DNA of the CDR3: TGTGCCACCAGTGTTAGCGGGAGGCTACAAGAGACCCAGTACTTC. Its translation: CATSVSGRLQETQYF.

The chain links TRBV12-3 or TRBV12-4 to TRBJ2-1, with D uncertain. The V gene lost 6 bases and the J gene lost 4 bases, with 10 bases spanning the gap. The CDR3 spans 13 residues. Here the CDR3 reads CASRPNQYNEQFF. DNA for the CDR3: TGTGCCAGCAGACCTAACCAATACAATGAGCAGTTCTTC.

V usage is TRBV5-1 and J usage is TRBJ1-2; 8 nucleotides match TRBD1. CDR3 length equals 15 residues. With V trimmed by 5 bases and J by 6 bases, 12 bases remained unmatched. The germline V gene has CDR1 SGHRS and CDR2 YFSETQ. CDR3 loop: CASSYGQGSSNGYTF. CDR3 nucleotides: TGCGCCAGCAGTTACGGACAGGGAAGTTCTAATGGCTACACCTTC.

This clone has only one observation. J is TRBJ2-5 and V is TRBV9; D is unresolved. The CDR3 is made up of 17 amino acids. Germline V gene sequence: CDR1 SGDLS, CDR2 YYNGEE. V was pared by 0 bases and J by 4 bases, with 19 bases between. The CDR3 spells CASSVGLIESGGETQYF. The CDR3 DNA reads as TGTGCCAGCAGCGTAGGTCTTATAGAGTCGGGTGGAGAGACCCAGTACTTC.

This chain links TRBV10-2 with TRBJ1-1; TRBD1 is a possible D gene (6 bases). The length of the CDR3 is 13 residues. Germline-derived CDR1 and CDR2 are WSHSY and SAAADI. V was shortened by 1 base and J by 8 bases, with 11 bases between the two germline ends. This CDR3 is CASSEYNRVEAFF. For the CDR3, the DNA is TGCGCCAGCAGTGAGTACAACAGGGTAGAAGCTTTCTTT.

The chain combines TRBV7-2 with TRBJ1-5; TRBD1 might be the D (5 bases). CDR1 is SGHTA and CDR2 is FQGNSA in the germline V gene. This CDR3 is 15 amino acids long. V lost 2 bases to trimming and J lost 7 bases, with 15 bases between them. CDR3 residues: CASSLSGTGGQPQHF. The CDR3, as DNA: TGTGCCAGCAGCTTATCCGGGACGGGAGGACAGCCCCAGCATTTT.

The V call is TRBV4-1, the J call TRBJ2-7; possibly TRBD2 for D (6 bases). Germline V gives CDR1 MGHRA, CDR2 YSYEKL. Deletions cut 1 base from V and 4 bases from J, with 17 bases between. The CDR3 is 16 amino acids. The CDR3 reads CASSQAPGLAPYEQYF. The CDR3, as DNA: TGCGCCAGCAGCCAAGCCCCGGGACTTGCCCCTTACGAGCAGTACTTC.

CDR3 sequence reads: CASSLRQVAEAFF. Written as DNA, the CDR3 is TGTGCCAGCAGTCTCAGACAGGTCGCTGAAGCTTTCTTT. The chain links TRBV12-3 or TRBV12-4 to TRBJ1-1, with a possible D match to TRBD1 (6 bases). The germline V and J ends were trimmed by 5 bases and 6 bases, with 13 bases remaining between them. There are 13 residues in the CDR3.

V is TRBV5-6 and J is TRBJ1-1; D may be TRBD1 (6 bases). The germline gives CDR1 SGHDT, CDR2 YYEEEE. Between the trimmed V and J ends, which lost 3 bases and 1 base, there was a span of 10 bases. This CDR3 contains 14 residues. The CDR3: CASSSGHWNTEAFF. CDR3 nucleotide sequence: TGTGCCAGCAGCTCGGGACATTGGAACACTGAAGCTTTCTTT.

This sequence joins TRBV7-9 and TRBJ1-2; D is ambiguous. CDR1 and CDR2 (germline): SEHNR, FQNEAQ (reference sequence). Trimming took 1 base from V and 6 from J, leaving 18 bases between them. This CDR3 is 16 amino acids long. The CDR3 reads CASSLGELIIPDGYTF. Here the CDR3 DNA reads TGTGCCAGCAGCTTAGGGGAGCTAATCATCCCGGATGGCTACACCTTC.

This clone has a handful of counts. The chain is built from TRBV6-4 and TRBJ1-1; 7 bases line up with TRBD1. CDR3 length: 14 amino acids. Germline loops: CDR1 MRHNA, CDR2 SNTAGT. V shed 6 bases and J 4 bases; nucleotides not matched to a gene: 8. CDR3 nucleotides: TGTGCCAGCAGGAAGGACAGGTTGGGCACTGAAGCTTTCTTT. Translating it yields CASRKDRLGTEAFF.

The chain has TRBV9 and TRBJ1-6, with 8 bases fitting TRBD1. This CDR3 region has 17 residues. Germline V gives CDR1 SGDLS, CDR2 YYNGEE. V dropped 4 bases and J dropped 2; count of bases not matched to a gene: 8. CDR3 coding DNA: TGTGCCAGCAGCTCTGGACAGGGTGAAGCCTATAATTCACCCCTCCACTTT. It translates to CASSSGQGEAYNSPLHF.

The CDR3 is CASSQLAGGAHGYTF. Here the CDR3 DNA reads TGCGCCAGCAGCCAGCTGGCGGGGGGGGCTCATGGCTACACCTTC. The chain employs TRBV4-3 and TRBJ1-2, with a tentative D call TRBD1 (6 bases). The germline gives CDR1 LGHNA, CDR2 YSLEER. The V gene lost 3 bases and the J gene lost 6 bases, with 17 bases spanning the gap. The CDR3 length is 15 residues.

In this sample, this clone turned up a few times. The CDR3 DNA reads as TGTGCCAGCAGCCAGAACCCCACAATACCCTACAATGAGCAGTTCTTC. Translated, it gives CASSQNPTIPYNEQFF. The chain links TRBV7-6 to TRBJ2-1; no firm D call. V lost 5 bases and J lost 2, with 16 bases in between. The germline V gene encodes CDR1 SGHVS and CDR2 FNYEAQ. The CDR3 is 16 residues long.

This chain joins TRBV10-1 and TRBJ1-1, with 7 nucleotides matching TRBD1. Germline trimming cut 3 bases from V and 12 bases from J; bases unmatched to any gene: 7. The CDR3 is 12 amino acids. Germline V gives CDR1 WNHNN, CDR2 SYGVQD (reference sequence). This chain's CDR3 is CASSDHGTETFF. The CDR3 nucleotides are TGCGCCAGCAGTGACCACGGGACAGAGACTTTCTTT.